This T cell receptor beta chain emerged from a study of blood T cell repertoires in COVID-19. Study details: Samples taken during acute and convalescent COVID-19 were collected in the United States, Italy and Spain. PBMCs, B-cell-depleted T cells, or T cells provided the cDNA or gDNA that made up the material.

Study processing details: Reference gene primer amplification gave estimated nucleated cell counts. Repertoires were generated with immunoSEQ multiplex PCR, while TCRdb's copy carries only in-frame clones and drops some. For V, J and clone size, that table is used; D and trimming come from the DNA. The data hold roughly 410,000 clones, with about 89% observed a single time. This CDR3 region has 14 residues. CDR1 and CDR2 from the germline V gene are GTSNPN and SVGIG (reference sequence). Trimming removed 5 bases from V and 2 bases from J, with 13 bases in between. Followed over time, Seattle patients had been enrolled while infection was active.

Sample: peripheral blood. The rearrangement joins TRBV30 to TRBJ1-5; maybe TRBD1 (5 bases). This sequence originates from a woman in her 40s with COVID-19, enrolled during active disease. CDR3 in DNA: TGTGCCTGGGGGGGGGACGGTGGCAATCAGCCCCAGCATTTT. It translates to CAWGGDGGNQPQHF.